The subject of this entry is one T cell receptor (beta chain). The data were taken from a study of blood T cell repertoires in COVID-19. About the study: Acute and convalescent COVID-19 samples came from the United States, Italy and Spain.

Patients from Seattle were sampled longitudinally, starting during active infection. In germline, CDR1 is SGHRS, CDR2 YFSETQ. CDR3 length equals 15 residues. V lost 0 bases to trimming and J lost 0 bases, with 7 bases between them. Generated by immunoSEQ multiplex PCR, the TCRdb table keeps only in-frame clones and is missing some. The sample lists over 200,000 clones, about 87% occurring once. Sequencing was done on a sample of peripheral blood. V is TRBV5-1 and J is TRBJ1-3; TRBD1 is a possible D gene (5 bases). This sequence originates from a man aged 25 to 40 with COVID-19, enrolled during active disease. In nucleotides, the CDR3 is TGCGCCAGCAGCTTGGGCGGGGGCTCTGGAAACACCATATATTTT. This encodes CASSLGGGSGNTIYF.